These 27 T cell receptor beta chains share one sample of origin, sequenced in a study of T cells in localized non-small cell lung cancer. The data were produced by immunoSEQ multiplex PCR, yet TCRdb's version contains in-frame clones alone and is incomplete. The table lists approximately 43,000 clones, 86% of them singletons. The sequencing here drew on peripheral blood, taken before any cancer treatment. Source of these receptors: a woman aged 18-55 years with stage III lung adenocarcinoma.

The gene calls are TRBV7-9 and TRBJ2-1; no definite D call. The ends were cut back, 5 bases at V and 5 bases at J, with 10 bases in the middle. The germline V gene encodes CDR1 SEHNR and CDR2 FQNEAQ (reference sequence). CDR3 length: 13 residues. The CDR3 region has the DNA TGTGCCAGCAGCACCTGGAATGACAATGAGCAGTTCTTC. This encodes CASSTWNDNEQFF.

The chain carries TRBV19 and TRBJ2-1, with 7 bases identical to TRBD1. The CDR3 runs to 16 residues. Germline CDR1 and CDR2: LNHDA and SQIVND (reference sequence). With V trimmed by 5 bases and J by 11 bases, 18 bases remained unmatched. DNA for the CDR3: TGTGCCAGTAGTCCTCCCCGACAGGGAAACCCACTTCAGCAGTTCTTC. Amino acids: CASSPPRQGNPLQQFF.

The chain joins TRBV7-2 to TRBJ2-4, with D possibly being TRBD1 (6 bases). From germline, CDR1 is SGHTA and CDR2 FQGNSA. This CDR3 contains 15 residues. V gave up 5 bases and J gave up 7 bases, with 18 bases separating them. CDR3 in amino acids: CASSPRQAHRNIQYF. The CDR3 nucleotides read TGTGCCAGCAGCCCCCGACAGGCCCACAGGAACATTCAGTACTTC.

The chain joins TRBV2 to TRBJ2-5; D call uncertain. Trimming left V 7 bases short and J 0 bases short, with 6 bases between. The germline V gene encodes CDR1 SNHLY and CDR2 FYNNEI. The CDR3 spans 12 residues. CDR3 nucleotides: TGTGCCAGCAACCGAAACCAAGAGACCCAGTACTTC. This gives the protein CASNRNQETQYF.

V gene TRBV2 combines with J gene TRBJ2-2; D is ambiguous. With 7 bases removed from V and 0 bases from J, the gap between germline ends came to 3 bases. The germline V gene has CDR1 SNHLY and CDR2 FYNNEI. The CDR3 contains 12 residues. The CDR3 sequence is CASKSNTGELFF. CDR3 nucleotide sequence: TGTGCCAGCAAATCGAACACCGGGGAGCTGTTTTTT.

The V and J genes are TRBV5-4 and TRBJ2-5; D gene uncertain. V lost 3 bases and J 1 base, leaving 1 base between the germline ends. Germline-derived CDR1 and CDR2 are SGHNT and YYREEE (reference sequence). This CDR3 has 11 residues. The CDR3 nucleotides are TGTGCCAGCAGCTCCCAAGAGACCCAGTACTTC. It is translated as CASSSQETQYF. The full variable domain, completed using reference TRBV5-4 and TRBJ2-5, is ETGVTQSPTHLIKTRGQQVTLRCSSQSGHNTVSWYQQALGQGPQFIFQYYREEENGRGNFPPRFSGLQFPNYSSELNVNALELDDSALYLCASSSQETQYFGPGTRLLVL.

This clone was picked up a small number of times. This chain uses TRBV5-1 with TRBJ1-1; D gene unclear. V dropped 0 bases and J dropped 12 bases, with 24 bases sitting between them. The CDR3 is 16 residues long. Germline CDR1 is SGHRS and CDR2 is YFSETQ. For the CDR3, the DNA is TGCGCCAGCAGCTTGGGCGAGGTGCCCCCCCTCGACCTGTCTTTCTTT. Protein product: CASSLGEVPPLDLSFF. Combining the CDR3 with reference TRBV5-1 and TRBJ1-1 gives the whole variable domain KAGVTQTPRYLIKTRGQQVTLSCSPISGHRSVSWYQQTPGQGLQFLFEYFSETQRNKGNFPGRFSGRQFSNSRSEMNVSTLELGDSALYLCASSLGEVPPLDLSFFGQGTRLTVV.

The gene calls are TRBV5-5 and TRBJ1-5; tentatively, D is TRBD1 (6 bases). Germline-derived CDR1 and CDR2 are SGHKS and YYEKEE (reference sequence). V was trimmed by 4 bases and J by 3 bases, leaving 17 bases between them. The CDR3 spans 16 residues. The DNA of the CDR3 is TGTGCCAGCAGCCCAGTGGGTAGGGGGGACAATCAGCCCCAGCATTTT. Its translation: CASSPVGRGDNQPQHF.

This clone was found a few times. The gene calls are TRBV4-1 and TRBJ1-1, with 9 bases that match TRBD1. V lost 8 bases and J lost 0; bases outside the gene matches: 1. CDR3 length equals 13 residues. The germline CDR1 and CDR2 sequences are MGHRA and YSYEKL. CDR3 DNA sequence: TGCGCCAGCCGGACAGGGGTGAACACTGAAGCTTTCTTT. Protein: CASRTGVNTEAFF.

V and J are TRBV19 and TRBJ2-1, with 11 positions matching TRBD2. V lost 1 base, J lost 7 bases, and 9 bases stayed unmatched. Germline loops: CDR1 LNHDA, CDR2 SQIVND (reference sequence). The CDR3 is made up of 17 amino acids. CDR3 coding DNA: TGTGCCAGTAGTATAGTCGCTAGCGGGGGGACGAGGAATGAGCAGTTCTTC. This codes for CASSIVASGGTRNEQFF.

This clone has just a few counts. The chain has TRBV6-1 and TRBJ2-7, with TRBD1 matching over 8 bases. Germline CDR1 is MNHNS and CDR2 is SASEGT. The CDR3 extends over 15 amino acids. V trimming: 5 bases; J trimming: 4 bases; junction bases outside the gene matches: 10. The CDR3 sequence is CASSSEYRGAYEQYF. The CDR3 DNA follows: TGTGCCAGCAGTTCCGAATACAGGGGGGCTTACGAGCAGTACTTC.

The CDR3 protein is CASSPSGGNPYNEQFF. DNA of the CDR3: TGTGCCAGCAGCCCCAGCGGGGGGAATCCGTATAATGAGCAGTTCTTC. The rearrangement joins TRBV9 to TRBJ2-1; TRBD2 matches 9 bases. The J segment lost 7 bases and the V segment lost 4 bases, leaving 12 bases of the junction unmatched. The CDR3 sequence is 16 residues long. CDR1 is SGDLS and CDR2 is YYNGEE in the germline V gene.

The rearrangement uses TRBV5-1 and TRBJ1-5, with 8 positions matching TRBD1. This CDR3 is built from 14 residues. Germline CDR1 SGHRS, CDR2 YFSETQ. V was pared by 4 bases and J by 5 bases, with 5 bases of the junction left unmatched. The CDR3 loop is CASSSGQGDQPQHF. The CDR3, as DNA: TGCGCCAGCAGCAGTGGACAGGGAGATCAGCCCCAGCATTTT.

The chain joins TRBV7-7 to TRBJ2-2; D is unclear. The V gene's germline CDR1 is SSHAT and CDR2 FNYEAQ (reference sequence). The CDR3 spans 14 residues. With 1 base removed from V and 0 bases from J, the gap between germline ends came to 3 bases. CDR3 amino acids: CASSLETNTGELFF. The CDR3 DNA sequence: TGTGCCAGCAGCTTAGAAACGAACACCGGGGAGCTGTTTTTT. The full variable domain, in which reference TRBV7-7 and TRBJ2-2 provide the parts outside the CDR3, is GAGVSQSPRYKVTKRGQDVTLRCDPISSHATLYWYQQALGQGPEFLTYFNYEAQPDKSGLPSDRFSAERPEGSISTLTIQRTEQRDSAMYRCASSLETNTGELFFGEGSRLTVL.

The chain recombines TRBV11-3 with TRBJ2-2, with no clear D. CDR3 length: 16 residues. Trimming removed 5 bases from V and 4 bases from J, with 17 bases in between. CDR1 is SGHNT and CDR2 is YENEEA in the germline V gene. In DNA form, the CDR3 reads TGTGCCAGCAGCCCTGGACGGGTTCGAGGCACCGGGGAGCTGTTTTTT. It specifies CASSPGRVRGTGELFF.

The chain has TRBV6-5 and TRBJ1-6, with D perhaps TRBD1 (6 bases). Germline CDR1 MNHEY, CDR2 SVGAGI. V lost 6 bases and J 6 bases, leaving 15 bases between the germline ends. The CDR3 extends over 15 amino acids. This chain's CDR3 is CASRQQGRGNSPLHF. As DNA, the CDR3 is TGTGCCAGCAGGCAACAGGGCAGGGGTAATTCACCCCTCCACTTT.

This chain links TRBV11-2 with TRBJ1-1; D not certain. The CDR3 spans 14 residues. The V and J ends lost 2 bases and 6 bases respectively, with 13 bases between them. Germline loops: CDR1 SGHAT, CDR2 FQNNGV. The CDR3 DNA sequence: TGTGCCAGCAGCTTATTGCTATCGATCCCTGAAGCTTTCTTT. This translates into CASSLLLSIPEAFF.

This clone appeared once. V gene TRBV28 combines with J gene TRBJ1-2; 8 nucleotides align to TRBD1. V shed 2 bases and J 5 bases; nucleotides not matched to a gene: 1. CDR1 is MDHEN, CDR2 SYDVKM, per germline. This CDR3 has 13 residues. CDR3 sequence: CASSLQGAYGYTF. The CDR3 DNA sequence: TGTGCCAGCAGTTTACAGGGGGCTTATGGCTACACCTTC.

The chain employs TRBV5-6 and TRBJ2-2, with a possible D match to TRBD1 (7 bases). V was pared by 5 bases and J by 0 bases, with 20 bases between. The CDR3 sequence is 18 residues long. Germline assignment: CDR1 SGHDT and CDR2 YYEEEE. The CDR3 coding sequence is TGTGCCAGCAGTTCCGTGGTAGGCGGGACAGCGAACACCGGGGAGCTGTTTTTT. Translating gives CASSSVVGGTANTGELFF.

The V gene is TRBV18, the J gene TRBJ1-1, with D tentatively TRBD1 (5 bases). The CDR3 spans 16 residues. Trimming removed 2 bases at V and 0 bases at J, with 13 bases between. CDR1 is KGHSH and CDR2 is LQKENI in the germline V gene. CDR3 amino acids: CASSPGVGAMNTEAFF. The DNA of the CDR3 is TGTGCCAGCTCACCAGGGGTTGGGGCCATGAACACTGAAGCTTTCTTT. The whole variable domain, filled in from reference TRBV18 and TRBJ1-1, reads NAGVMQNPRHLVRRRGQEARLRCSPMKGHSHVYWYRQLPEEGLKFMVYLQKENIIDESGMPKERFSAEFPKEGPSILRIQQVVRGDSAAYFCASSPGVGAMNTEAFFGQGTRLTVV.

This clone was seen just once. The gene calls are TRBV4-2 and TRBJ2-3, with D uncertain. Germline CDR1 is LGHNA and CDR2 is YNFKEQ. The CDR3 has 18 residues. Trimming cost V 0 bases and J 5 bases, with 21 bases left between them. As DNA, the CDR3 is TGTGCCAGCAGCCAAGACTATAGGGCTAGACCTAGGGAAGATACGCAGTATTTT. This gives the protein CASSQDYRARPREDTQYF.

The CDR3 DNA follows: TGTGCCAGCAGCGTAGACCCTAGCGGGGGTGGCAATGAGCAGTTCTTC. Amino acids: CASSVDPSGGGNEQFF. This chain uses TRBV9 with TRBJ2-1; 10 nucleotides line up with TRBD2. Germline CDR1 and CDR2: SGDLS and YYNGEE. The V segment lost 0 bases and the J segment 6 bases; nucleotides outside the gene matches: 6. The CDR3 consists of 16 residues.

This sequence joins TRBV9 and TRBJ1-1; D is uncertain. The germline CDR1 and CDR2 sequences are SGDLS and YYNGEE. The V end lost 3 bases, the J end lost 5 bases, and 8 bases lay between the germline ends. The CDR3 runs to 12 residues. The CDR3: CASSAPTTEAFF. The CDR3 nucleotides are TGTGCCAGCAGCGCCCCTACGACTGAAGCTTTCTTT. The entire variable domain, with the rest obtained from reference TRBV9 and TRBJ1-1, is as follows: DSGVTQTPKHLITATGQRVTLRCSPRSGDLSVYWYQQSLDQGLQFLIQYYNGEERAKGNILERFSAQQFPDLHSELNLSSLELGDSALYFCASSAPTTEAFFGQGTRLTVV.

The rearrangement joins TRBV9 to TRBJ2-3; 7 nucleotides align to TRBD2. Germline CDR1 is SGDLS and CDR2 is YYNGEE. This CDR3 spans 15 amino acids. Trimming removed 0 bases from V and 5 bases from J; junction bases left unmatched: 6. CDR3 loop: CASSVGAGWGDTQYF. In DNA form, the CDR3 reads TGTGCCAGCAGCGTAGGAGCGGGGTGGGGAGATACGCAGTATTTT.

The chain links TRBV7-9 to TRBJ2-2; D is unresolved. CDR1 and CDR2 from the germline V gene are SEHNR and FQNEAQ (reference sequence). The germline V and J ends were trimmed by 1 base and 8 bases, with 5 bases remaining between them. The CDR3 contains 12 residues. The CDR3 reads CASSLVEGELFF. The CDR3 DNA sequence: TGTGCCAGCAGCTTAGTAGAGGGGGAGCTGTTTTTT.

This clone occurred a few times. The chain carries TRBV18 and TRBJ2-7; D unclear. Germline loops: CDR1 KGHSH, CDR2 LQKENI. The CDR3 spans 14 residues. V lost 3 bases to trimming and J lost 3 bases, with 12 bases between them. The CDR3 nucleotides read TGTGCCAGCTCACCGGCTCGTGGGTACTACGAGCAGTACTTC. Protein sequence: CASSPARGYYEQYF.

The chain uses TRBV2 and TRBJ1-2; 7 bases match TRBD1. CDR3 size: 13 residues. V was pared by 8 bases and J by 4 bases, with 7 bases of the junction left unmatched. Germline values: CDR1 SNHLY, CDR2 FYNNEI. In nucleotides, the CDR3 is TGTGCCAGCTACGGGACAGTTAGCTATGGCTACACCTTC. Translation gives CASYGTVSYGYTF.